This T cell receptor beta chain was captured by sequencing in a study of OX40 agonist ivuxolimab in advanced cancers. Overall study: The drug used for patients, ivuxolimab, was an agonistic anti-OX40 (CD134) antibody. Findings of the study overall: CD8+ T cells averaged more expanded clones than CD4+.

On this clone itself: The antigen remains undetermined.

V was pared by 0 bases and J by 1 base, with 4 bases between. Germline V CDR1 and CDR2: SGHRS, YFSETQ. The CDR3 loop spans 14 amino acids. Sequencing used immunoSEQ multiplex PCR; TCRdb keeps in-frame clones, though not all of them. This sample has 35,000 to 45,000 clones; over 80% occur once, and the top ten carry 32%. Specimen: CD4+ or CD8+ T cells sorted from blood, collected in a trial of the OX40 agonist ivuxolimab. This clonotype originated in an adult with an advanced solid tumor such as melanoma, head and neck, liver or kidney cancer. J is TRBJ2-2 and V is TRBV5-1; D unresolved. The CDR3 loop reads CASSLGQNTGELFF. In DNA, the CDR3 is TGCGCCAGCAGCTTGGGACAGAACACCGGGGAGCTGTTTTTT.